The 7 T cell receptor beta chains below all came from one sample that was sequenced in a study of blood T cells in healthy people across ages. Through a sample-barcoded 5' primer and a J-beta primer mix, a second PCR was run for roughly 6 to 11 cycles. One entry per CDR3 protein, called by TCRdb with MiXCR from the 5' RACE reads. Here the sample spans roughly 800,000 distinct CDR3 sequences, roughly 60% being singletons. The sample consisted of blood. These receptors originate from a man in his thirties or forties in good health.

The genes are TRBV5-4 and TRBJ2-1; 9 positions agree with TRBD2. The ends lost 4 bases at V and 9 bases at J; junction bases unmatched: 11. This CDR3 spans 15 amino acids. Germline V gene sequence: CDR1 SGHNT, CDR2 YYREEE (reference sequence). CDR3 region: CASSVGLAIPSEQFF. The CDR3 DNA reads TGTGCCAGCAGCGTGGGACTAGCTATCCCCAGTGAGCAGTTCTTC.

This clonotype has more than one count but fewer than ten. The chain carries TRBV3-1 and TRBJ1-1; maybe TRBD1 (5 bases). CDR1 is LGHDT and CDR2 is YNNKEL in the germline V gene (reference sequence). V shed 3 bases and J shed 1 base, with 9 bases lying between them. This CDR3 is 14 amino acids long. The CDR3 DNA reads TGTGCCAGCAGCCATCGACAGTCGAACACTGAAGCTTTCTTT. It encodes CASSHRQSNTEAFF.

The chain recombines TRBV10-3 with TRBJ2-7; D not resolved. The germline CDR1 and CDR2 sequences are ENHRY and SYGVKD. The CDR3 totals 13 residues. Trimming cost V 0 bases and J 3 bases, with 6 bases left between them. CDR3 residues: CAISESTGYEQYF. The CDR3 DNA reads as TGTGCCATCAGTGAGTCTACGGGCTACGAGCAGTACTTC.

The chain carries TRBV7-2 and TRBJ1-5, with 7 bases lining up with TRBD1. This CDR3 has 17 amino acids. Germline V gene data show CDR1 as SGHTA and CDR2 as FQGNSA. V was clipped by 3 bases and J by 3 bases; unmatched bases: 11. The CDR3 sequence is CASSFQDRSVLNQPQHF. DNA for the CDR3: TGTGCCAGCAGCTTCCAGGACAGGTCTGTCCTCAATCAGCCCCAGCATTTT.

The chain joins TRBV4-1 to TRBJ1-1; D call uncertain. This CDR3 spans 14 amino acids. Per the germline V gene, CDR1 is MGHRA and CDR2 is YSYEKL. The ends were cut back, 3 bases at V and 4 bases at J, with 12 bases in the middle. CDR3 loop: CASSHTRSTTEAFF. The CDR3 DNA follows: TGCGCCAGCAGCCACACTCGAAGTACCACTGAAGCTTTCTTT.

V gene TRBV10-3 combines with J gene TRBJ2-3, with 8 bases fitting TRBD2. CDR3 length: 16 amino acids. The trim removed 0 bases at V and 5 bases at J, leaving 7 bases unmatched. CDR1 and CDR2 from the germline V gene are ENHRY and SYGVKD. The CDR3 nucleotides are TGTGCCATCAGTGAGTCGAGTAGCGGGGCTAAAGATACGCAGTATTTT. Its translation: CAISESSSGAKDTQYF.

This clonotype was observed a single time. The chain carries TRBV4-2 and TRBJ1-2; possible D gene TRBD1, 6 bases. Germline CDR1 is LGHNA and CDR2 is YNFKEQ. This CDR3 has 15 residues. V dropped 3 bases and J dropped 4 bases, with 15 bases sitting between them. CDR3 protein: CASSHRLQGRYGYTF. The CDR3 nucleotides are TGTGCCAGCAGCCATCGCCTACAGGGACGCTATGGCTACACCTTC.